The present T cell receptor (beta chain) was sequenced within a study of T cell clusters in autoimmune cytopenias. Study-wide background: The median distinct TRB clonotype count was under 3,000 per sample, from a median roughly 50,000 reads.

About 37,500 genome equivalents of blood DNA were amplified for TRB. TRB was amplified by touch-down multiplex PCR, primer pools A and B combined. After re-calling the multiplex PCR reads, TCRdb lists one entry per CDR3 protein, DNA absent. The sample includes 6,100 or so distinct CDR3 sequences. This clonotype counts as medium-sized by frequency. This CDR3 has 16 amino acids. Germline V gene lookup returns CDR1 PRHDT and CDR2 FYEKMQ (reference sequence). The same sample was also used in a study of T cell repertoires in aging, cancer and after chemotherapy. Per that study: Donor ages fell into six groups from 30 or younger up to 70 or older.

This sequence was found in a human donor in good health. The source material was peripheral blood. The V and J genes are TRBV13 and TRBJ2-5. CDR3 amino acids: CASRATSTPRKETQYF.